These 18 T cell receptor beta chains originate from one sample sequenced in a study of PD-1 blockade in classical Hodgkin lymphoma. This table comes from immunoSEQ multiplex PCR, and its TCRdb copy is limited to in-frame clones, with some not included. The sample lists 20,000 to 25,000 clones, around 94% seen once, with roughly 5.1% in the top ten. Time point: newly diagnosed, previously untreated cHL patient sample. Sequenced: peripheral blood mononuclear cells (PBMCs). These receptors all come from a human donor with classical Hodgkin lymphoma.

This rearrangement joins TRBV10-3 to TRBJ1-2; D perhaps matches TRBD1 (6 bases). This CDR3 has 13 amino acids. V lost 7 bases, J lost 6 bases, and 15 bases lay in between. Germline values: CDR1 ENHRY, CDR2 SYGVKD. CDR3 loop: CAITTGGGDGYTF. In DNA form, the CDR3 reads TGTGCCATCACTACGGGTGGGGGCGATGGCTACACCTTC.

J is TRBJ1-4 and V is TRBV19, with D possibly matching TRBD1 (5 bases). Looked up from germline, CDR1 is LNHDA and CDR2 is SQIVND (reference sequence). Trimming pared 2 bases from V and 4 bases from J, leaving 11 bases between. The CDR3 consists of 15 residues. This CDR3 reads CASSIMPGVNEKLFF. The CDR3 coding sequence is TGTGCCAGTAGTATAATGCCGGGGGTTAATGAAAAACTGTTTTTT.

This clone is a singleton in its sample. CDR3 DNA: TGTGCCAGCAGCTTAATAGCGGGGGGGTACAATGAGCAGTTCTTC. Its protein product is CASSLIAGGYNEQFF. The V and J genes are TRBV7-8 and TRBJ2-1; TRBD2 matches at 11 bases. This CDR3 has 15 amino acids. J gave up 4 bases and V 2 bases, and 1 base lay outside the gene matches. Germline V gene sequence: CDR1 SGHVS, CDR2 FQNEAQ.

The CDR3, as DNA: TGCGCCAGCAGCCAGCGCGGGAGGGGCACCCAGCCCCAGCATTTT. Encoded protein: CASSQRGRGTQPQHF. The chain carries TRBV4-1 and TRBJ1-5; TRBD1 might be the D (5 bases). The CDR3 contains 15 residues. CDR1 is MGHRA and CDR2 is YSYEKL in the germline V gene. Trimming cost V 3 bases and J 7 bases, with 16 bases left between them.

The chain joins TRBV7-6 to TRBJ1-1, with D maybe TRBD1 (5 bases). Trimming left V 0 bases short and J 5 bases short, with 19 bases between. CDR3 length equals 17 residues. CDR1 SGHVS and CDR2 FNYEAQ come from the germline V gene. The CDR3 sequence: CASSLARGAPGYTEAFF. The DNA of the CDR3 is TGTGCCAGCAGCTTAGCTAGAGGGGCGCCAGGGTATACTGAAGCTTTCTTT. Supplemented by reference TRBV7-6 and TRBJ1-1, the full variable domain reads GAGVSQSPRYKVTKRGQDVALRCDPISGHVSLYWYRQALGQGPEFLTYFNYEAQQDKSGLPNDRFSAERPEGSISTLTIQRTEQRDSAMYRCASSLARGAPGYTEAFFGQGTRLTVV.

V is TRBV2 and J is TRBJ1-5, with TRBD1 identical over 7 bases. This CDR3 is 13 amino acids long. Germline CDR1 and CDR2: SNHLY and FYNNEI. V was clipped by 8 bases and J by 6 bases; unmatched bases: 7. The CDR3 sequence is CASRQGWSQPQHF. The CDR3 nucleotides read TGTGCCAGCCGACAGGGTTGGAGTCAGCCCCAGCATTTT.

The chain is built from TRBV5-1 and TRBJ1-1; D unresolved. From germline, CDR1 is SGHRS and CDR2 YFSETQ. This CDR3 contains 15 residues. The ends were cut back, 4 bases at V and 4 bases at J, with 17 bases in the middle. CDR3 nucleotides: TGCGCCAGCAGCCCCTCGGGCAGAATCCTCACTGAAGCTTTCTTT. Translated, it gives CASSPSGRILTEAFF. Supplemented by reference TRBV5-1 and TRBJ1-1, the full variable domain reads KAGVTQTPRYLIKTRGQQVTLSCSPISGHRSVSWYQQTPGQGLQFLFEYFSETQRNKGNFPGRFSGRQFSNSRSEMNVSTLELGDSALYLCASSPSGRILTEAFFGQGTRLTVV.

J is TRBJ2-7 and V is TRBV19; TRBD1 matches 7 bases. The ends lost 5 bases at V and 2 bases at J; junction bases unmatched: 6. The CDR3 has 14 residues. Germline values: CDR1 LNHDA, CDR2 SQIVND (reference sequence). The CDR3, as DNA: TGTGCCAGTAGTCGGCCCGGGACAGCCTACGAGCAGTACTTC. It encodes CASSRPGTAYEQYF. Together with reference TRBV19 and TRBJ2-7, the CDR3 gives the full variable domain: DGGITQSPKYLFRKEGQNVTLSCEQNLNHDAMYWYRQDPGQGLRLIYYSQIVNDFQKGDIAEGYSVSREKKESFPLTVTSAQKNPTAFYLCASSRPGTAYEQYFGPGTRLTVT.

The chain employs TRBV2 and TRBJ2-3; tentative D call: TRBD1 (6 bases). The V and J ends lost 10 bases and 2 bases respectively, with 28 bases between them. Germline loops: CDR1 SNHLY, CDR2 FYNNEI. CDR3 length: 18 residues. Here the CDR3 reads CATQGQKPSLDYTDTQYF. The CDR3 nucleotides are TGTGCCACACAAGGACAGAAGCCATCACTCGACTACACAGATACGCAGTATTTT.

The chain has TRBV11-2 and TRBJ1-2; D possibly corresponds to TRBD1 (5 bases). CDR3 size: 14 residues. Trimming cost V 5 bases and J 4 bases, with 14 bases left between them. Germline CDR1 is SGHAT and CDR2 is FQNNGV. In nucleotides, the CDR3 is TGTGCCAGCAGCATTAACAGGACCCCCTATGGCTACACCTTC. Its translation: CASSINRTPYGYTF.

The chain employs TRBV15 and TRBJ1-4; TRBD1 might be the D (5 bases). The V end lost 5 bases, the J end lost 5 bases, and 18 bases lay between the germline ends. CDR3 length: 16 residues. CDR1 is LNHNV and CDR2 is YYDKDF in the germline V gene (reference sequence). CDR3 nucleotide sequence: TGTGCCACCAGCGGTACCTACCGGGGGGGGAATGAAAAACTGTTTTTT. Amino acid sequence: CATSGTYRGGNEKLFF. The full variable domain, its missing parts supplied by reference TRBV15 and TRBJ1-4, is DAMVIQNPRYQVTQFGKPVTLSCSQTLNHNVMYWYQQKSSQAPKLLFHYYDKDFNNEADTPDNFQSRRPNTSFCFLDIRSPGLGDTAMYLCATSGTYRGGNEKLFFGSGTQLSVL.

The chain combines TRBV19 with TRBJ1-2, with D perhaps matching TRBD1 (5 bases). The V end lost 9 bases, the J end lost 2 bases, and 10 bases lay between the germline ends. Germline-derived CDR1 and CDR2 are LNHDA and SQIVND (reference sequence). The CDR3 has 12 residues. Here the CDR3 DNA reads TGTGCCAGCACGACAGAGAACTATGGCTACACCTTC. Translation gives CASTTENYGYTF.

The chain uses TRBV5-1 and TRBJ2-3, with 7 bases matching TRBD2. CDR3 length equals 15 residues. Trimming at V came to 2 bases and at J to 1 base, leaving 4 bases not matched to a gene. Germline V gene data show CDR1 as SGHRS and CDR2 as YFSETQ. CDR3 residues: CASSLSAGGTDTQYF. CDR3 sequence (DNA): TGCGCCAGCAGCTTATCGGCGGGGGGCACAGATACGCAGTATTTT.

The chain links TRBV15 to TRBJ2-7; 9 bases fit TRBD1. Per the germline V gene, CDR1 is LNHNV and CDR2 is YYDKDF (reference sequence). The J segment lost 4 bases and the V segment lost 0 bases, leaving 7 bases of the junction unmatched. The CDR3 loop spans 16 amino acids. The CDR3 loop reads CATSRDLGTGRYEQYF. The DNA of the CDR3 is TGTGCCACCAGCAGAGATCTTGGGACAGGGAGATACGAGCAGTACTTC.

The chain links TRBV6-6 to TRBJ2-1; 10 bases map to TRBD2. CDR1 MNHNY and CDR2 SVGAGI come from the germline V gene (reference sequence). Trimming took 2 bases from V and 4 from J; bases not matched to a gene: 5. CDR3 length: 16 amino acids. The chain's CDR3 is CASSYKERGGYNEQFF. The DNA for the CDR3 is TGTGCCAGCAGTTACAAAGAGCGGGGGGGATACAATGAGCAGTTCTTC.

The chain joins TRBV4-3 to TRBJ1-1; a possible D gene is TRBD1 (5 bases). The germline V and J ends were trimmed by 2 bases and 4 bases, with 11 bases remaining between them. Germline CDR1 is LGHNA and CDR2 is YSLEER. The CDR3 contains 14 residues. CDR3 sequence: CASSQYRIATEAFF. CDR3 DNA sequence: TGCGCCAGCAGCCAATACAGGATCGCCACTGAAGCTTTCTTT.

This clone was observed a handful of times. The genes are TRBV2 and TRBJ2-5, with D perhaps matching TRBD1 (6 bases). Germline assignment: CDR1 SNHLY and CDR2 FYNNEI. This CDR3 contains 12 residues. V was shortened by 8 bases and J by 7 bases, with 14 bases between the two germline ends. The chain's CDR3 is CASPGVLRTQYF. CDR3 coding DNA: TGTGCCAGCCCAGGGGTCCTGAGGACCCAGTACTTC.

J is TRBJ1-4 and V is TRBV19; no clear D gene. CDR1 and CDR2 (germline): LNHDA, SQIVND (reference sequence). V lost 4 bases, J lost 1 base, and 13 bases lay in between. CDR3 length: 16 amino acids. CDR3 loop: CASSTRRGITNEKLFF. Written as DNA, the CDR3 is TGTGCCAGTAGTACACGGAGAGGGATAACTAATGAAAAACTGTTTTTT.